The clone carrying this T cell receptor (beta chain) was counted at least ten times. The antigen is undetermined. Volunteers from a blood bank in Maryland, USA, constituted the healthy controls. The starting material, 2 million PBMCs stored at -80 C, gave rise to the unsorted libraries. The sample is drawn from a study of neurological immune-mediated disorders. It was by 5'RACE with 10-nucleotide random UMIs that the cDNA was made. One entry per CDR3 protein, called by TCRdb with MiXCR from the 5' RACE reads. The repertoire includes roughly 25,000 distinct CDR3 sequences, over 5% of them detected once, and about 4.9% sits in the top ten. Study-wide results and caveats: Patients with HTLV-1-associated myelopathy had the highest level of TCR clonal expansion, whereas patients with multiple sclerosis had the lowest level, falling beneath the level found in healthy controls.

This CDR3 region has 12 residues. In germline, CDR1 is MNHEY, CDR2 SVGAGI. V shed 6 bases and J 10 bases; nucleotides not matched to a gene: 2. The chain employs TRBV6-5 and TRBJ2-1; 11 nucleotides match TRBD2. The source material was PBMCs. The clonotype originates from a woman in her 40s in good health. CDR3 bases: TGTGCCAGCAGCCGACTAGCGGGGGAGCAGTTCTTC. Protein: CASSRLAGEQFF.